Shown below are 5 T cell receptor beta chains from a single sample sequenced in a study of blood T cell repertoires in COVID-19. Clones were sequenced by immunoSEQ multiplex PCR, and TCRdb holds only the in-frame ones, with some missing. This table has 200,000 to 300,000 clones, approximately 83% appearing once. Material: peripheral blood. These TCRs come from a woman aged 30 to 39 who had recovered from COVID-19.

The chain has TRBV4-1 and TRBJ2-7, with TRBD2 matching over 12 bases. CDR1 MGHRA and CDR2 YSYEKL come from the germline V gene. This CDR3 comprises 16 residues. After removal of 4 bases from V and 2 bases from J, the junction contained 6 bases not matched to a gene. The CDR3 loop is CASSRLWTSGAYEQYF. CDR3 bases: TGCGCCAGCAGCCGCCTTTGGACTAGCGGGGCCTACGAGCAGTACTTC.

The chain joins TRBV29-1 to TRBJ2-1; weak D call: TRBD2 (6 bases). The germline V gene has CDR1 SQVTM and CDR2 ANQGSEA. Trimming shortened V by 5 bases and J by 2 bases, and 10 bases separated the two germline ends. The CDR3 is 13 residues long. CDR3 DNA: TGCAGCGTTCTGGGCGGGACCTACAATGAGCAGTTCTTC. Translated: CSVLGGTYNEQFF.

The V and J genes are TRBV9 and TRBJ1-3; 7 nucleotides align to TRBD1. V shed 3 bases, J shed 4 bases, and the junction held 7 bases outside the gene matches. Germline loops: CDR1 SGDLS, CDR2 YYNGEE. This CDR3 has 15 amino acids. The CDR3 DNA sequence: TGTGCCAGCAGCGGAATTGACAGGGACGGAAACACCATATATTTT. Amino acid sequence: CASSGIDRDGNTIYF.

The rearrangement links TRBV6-2 or TRBV6-3 to TRBJ2-3; 11 bases fit TRBD2. Germline CDR1 and CDR2: MNHEY and SVGEGT. The CDR3 spans 17 residues. V was clipped by 5 bases and J by 4 bases; unmatched bases: 11. The CDR3 spells CASSVAGGPRGADTQYF. Here the CDR3 DNA reads TGTGCCAGCAGTGTAGCGGGGGGGCCGAGAGGTGCAGATACGCAGTATTTT.

The DNA of the CDR3 is TGTGCCAGCAGCTTAGTAGGACTCTCGACCGGGGAGCTGTTTTTT. Protein sequence: CASSLVGLSTGELFF. J is TRBJ2-2 and V is TRBV7-8; a possible D gene is TRBD2 (5 bases). Looked up from germline, CDR1 is SGHVS and CDR2 is FQNEAQ. The length of the CDR3 is 15 residues. Trimming took 1 base from V and 5 from J, leaving 11 bases between them.